The 15 T cell receptor beta chains below come from one sample, sequenced in a study of CD8 T cells in ankylosing spondylitis. No cognate antigen is known for these TCRs. The study, taken as a whole, reports: Blood of patients with ankylosing spondylitis appeared to be characterized by a TCR beta motif of several highly homologous variants.

One entry per CDR3 protein, called by TCRdb with MiXCR from the 5' RACE reads. The sample carries roughly 440,000 distinct CDR3 sequences, roughly a sixth recorded once. Sample: blood, either unsorted or a sorted T cell fraction (not recorded which). These receptors were taken from a male donor with ankylosing spondylitis.

The rearrangement uses TRBV7-6 and TRBJ2-3; 10 nucleotides match TRBD2. This CDR3 comprises 17 residues. The V segment lost 1 base and the J segment 3 bases; nucleotides outside the gene matches: 7. Germline CDR1 reads SGHVS; CDR2 reads FNYEAQ. The CDR3 DNA is TGTGCCAGCAGCTTAGTGGCTAGCGGGAGTGTTACAGATACGCAGTATTTT. Protein product: CASSLVASGSVTDTQYF. Variable domain in full (rest from reference TRBV7-6 and TRBJ2-3): GAGVSQSPRYKVTKRGQDVALRCDPISGHVSLYWYRQALGQGPEFLTYFNYEAQQDKSGLPNDRFSAERPEGSISTLTIQRTEQRDSAMYRCASSLVASGSVTDTQYFGPGTRLTVL.

This clonotype was detected only a few times. The rearrangement links TRBV24-1 to TRBJ2-2; TRBD1 or TRBD2 may be the D gene (5 bases each). The V and J ends lost 3 bases and 5 bases respectively, with 12 bases between them. This CDR3 has 15 residues. Germline V gives CDR1 KGHDR, CDR2 SFDVKD. The CDR3 coding sequence is TGTGCCACCAGTGATCCCGGGTGGGGGACCGGGGAGCTGTTTTTT. Residues: CATSDPGWGTGELFF.

The chain is built from TRBV6-1 and TRBJ2-7; TRBD1 agrees at 9 bases. The germline V gene encodes CDR1 MNHNS and CDR2 SASEGT. The CDR3 length is 15 residues. The V gene end was trimmed by 7 bases and the J gene end by 4 bases; junction bases not matched to a gene: 11. The CDR3 nucleotides read TGTGCCAGCAAACCAGACCGGGACAGGGTATACGAGCAGTACTTC. Residues: CASKPDRDRVYEQYF.

This clonotype has a count of ten or more. The chain couples TRBV20-1 to TRBJ2-7; D gene unclear. Germline values: CDR1 DFQATT, CDR2 SNEGSKA (reference sequence). Trimming removed 4 bases from V and 3 bases from J, with 16 bases in between. The CDR3 is 14 residues long. The CDR3 coding sequence is TGCAGTGCTATTAAGGCAGAAAACGTCTACGAGCAGTACTTC. Protein product: CSAIKAENVYEQYF.

This clonotype was detected a few times. The CDR3 sequence is CASSFEGGQPQHF. The CDR3 DNA sequence: TGCGCCAGCAGCTTCGAAGGGGGTCAGCCCCAGCATTTT. The genes are TRBV5-1 and TRBJ1-5; the D gene is possibly TRBD1 (6 bases). Trimming removed 2 bases from V and 6 bases from J, with 9 bases in between. CDR1 is SGHRS, CDR2 YFSETQ, per germline. The CDR3 consists of 13 residues.

The chain uses TRBV6-6 and TRBJ2-3, with D possibly being TRBD1 (5 bases). V was clipped by 6 bases and J by 6 bases, with 10 bases between them. From germline, CDR1 is MNHNY and CDR2 SVGAGI (reference sequence). The CDR3 spans 12 residues. CDR3 in DNA: TGTGCCAGCAGACCCAAGGGGGATACGCAGTATTTT. This encodes CASRPKGDTQYF.

Ten or more counts support this clonotype. The J gene is TRBJ2-1, the V gene TRBV15; 12 positions match TRBD2. CDR1 LNHNV and CDR2 YYDKDF come from the germline V gene (reference sequence). The CDR3 loop spans 15 amino acids. V was clipped by 5 bases and J by 4 bases; unmatched bases: 3. This CDR3 reads CATSGGTSGYNEQFF. CDR3 DNA: TGTGCCACCAGCGGTGGGACTAGCGGGTACAATGAGCAGTTCTTC.

This clonotype has only a few counts. This chain connects TRBV5-1 to TRBJ1-1, with D unclear. There are 16 residues in the CDR3. The germline V gene has CDR1 SGHRS and CDR2 YFSETQ. V was cut by 0 bases and J by 5 bases, with 17 bases left in between. The CDR3 protein is CASSLALRRAGTEAFF. CDR3 DNA sequence: TGCGCCAGCAGCTTGGCCTTGCGGAGGGCGGGGACTGAAGCTTTCTTT.

The rearrangement joins TRBV20-1 to TRBJ1-2; 9 nucleotides match TRBD1. Germline V gene data show CDR1 as DFQATT and CDR2 as SNEGSKA (reference sequence). The CDR3 runs to 15 residues. V shed 3 bases and J 2 bases; nucleotides not matched to a gene: 7. The CDR3 spells CSARVTGGGNYGYTF. Written as DNA, the CDR3 is TGCAGTGCTAGGGTAACAGGGGGCGGGAACTATGGCTACACCTTC.

This clonotype was seen only a few times. The genes are TRBV6-1 and TRBJ2-7, with 9 nucleotides matching TRBD1. There are 15 residues in the CDR3. CDR1 MNHNS and CDR2 SASEGT come from the germline V gene. V lost 8 bases, J lost 6 bases, and 14 bases stayed unmatched. CDR3 bases: TGTGCCAGCCGAGGGGCTGGGACAGGGAACGGCGAGCAGTACTTC. Encoded protein: CASRGAGTGNGEQYF.

This sequence joins TRBV27 and TRBJ2-7; tentatively, D is TRBD2 (6 bases). The V and J ends lost 3 bases and 6 bases respectively, with 15 bases between them. The germline V gene encodes CDR1 MNHEY and CDR2 SMNVEV (reference sequence). The CDR3 loop spans 14 amino acids. CDR3 in amino acids: CASSFNNRRGEQYF. The CDR3 DNA is TGTGCCAGCAGTTTTAATAACCGGCGGGGCGAGCAGTACTTC.

This clonotype was counted only a few times. The gene calls are TRBV20-1 and TRBJ1-2; no clear D. From germline, CDR1 is DFQATT and CDR2 SNEGSKA (reference sequence). There are 13 residues in the CDR3. The V and J ends lost 0 bases and 4 bases respectively, with 9 bases between them. In DNA, the CDR3 is TGCAGTGCTAGAGATCTGGAATCCTATGGCTACACCTTC. The encoded protein is CSARDLESYGYTF.

With respect to this clonotype: This may come from a read error, since a much larger clone is one base off. For the CDR3, the DNA is TGCGCCAGCAGCTTGTCTCCGACAGGTCGTAATGAAAAAATGTTTTTT. The encoded protein is CASSLSPTGRNEKMFF. This sequence joins TRBV5-1 and TRBJ1-4; possibly TRBD1 for D (6 bases). The germline V gene has CDR1 SGHRS and CDR2 YFSETQ. This CDR3 is built from 16 residues.

The chain has TRBV20-1 and TRBJ1-1; D remains unclear. V shed 1 base and J shed 0 bases, with 9 bases lying between them. Germline V gives CDR1 DFQATT, CDR2 SNEGSKA (reference sequence). The CDR3 is made up of 14 amino acids. CDR3 DNA sequence: TGCAGTGCTAGAGTTGCGGGGATGAACACTGAAGCTTTCTTT. It is translated as CSARVAGMNTEAFF.

This clonotype has just a few counts. The chain couples TRBV20-1 to TRBJ2-1, with 9 bases aligning to TRBD2. The junction had 6 bases not matched to a gene; V was cut back by 0 bases and J by 6 bases. The germline V gene encodes CDR1 DFQATT and CDR2 SNEGSKA (reference sequence). CDR3 size: 15 residues. The CDR3: CSARDRRGGPNEQFF. The CDR3 nucleotides read TGCAGTGCTAGAGATCGGCGGGGGGGCCCCAATGAGCAGTTCTTC.